This T cell receptor beta chain appears in the sequencing data of a study of metastatic and nonmetastatic thyroid tumors. TCRdb reprocessed the PCR reads via MiXCR. The sample comprises over 25,000 clones, over 12% of which are singletons, and roughly 14% rests with the top ten. The CDR3 is made up of 16 amino acids. Trimming took 2 bases from V and 0 from J, leaving 11 bases between them. The V gene's germline CDR1 is SNHLY and CDR2 FYNNEI. Before thyroid surgery, none of the patients had received any treatment. This clone has ten or more counts. This rearrangement joins TRBV2 to TRBJ1-5; no clear D gene. This sequence originates from a male donor with papillary thyroid cancer or a benign thyroid nodule (not recorded which). Some clones in this sample may be carry-over from other donors' samples. The specimen sequenced was blood. CDR3 coding DNA: TGTGCCAGCAGTGAACGGAGTGCTAATAGCAATCAGCCCCAGCATTTT. This codes for CASSERSANSNQPQHF.